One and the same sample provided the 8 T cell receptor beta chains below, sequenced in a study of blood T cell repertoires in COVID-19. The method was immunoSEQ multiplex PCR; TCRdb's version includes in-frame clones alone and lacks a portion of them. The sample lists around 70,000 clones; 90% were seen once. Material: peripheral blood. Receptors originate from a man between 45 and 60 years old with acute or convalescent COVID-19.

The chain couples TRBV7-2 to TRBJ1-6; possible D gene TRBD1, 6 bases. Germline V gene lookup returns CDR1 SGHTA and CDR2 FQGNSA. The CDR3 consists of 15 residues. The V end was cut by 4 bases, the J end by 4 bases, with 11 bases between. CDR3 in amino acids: CASSSATGYNSPLHF. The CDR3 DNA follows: TGTGCCAGCAGCTCCGCAACAGGGTATAATTCACCCCTCCACTTT.

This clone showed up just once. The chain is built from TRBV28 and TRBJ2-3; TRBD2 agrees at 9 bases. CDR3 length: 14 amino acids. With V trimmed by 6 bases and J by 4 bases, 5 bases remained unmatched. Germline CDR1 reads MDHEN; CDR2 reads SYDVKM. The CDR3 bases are TGTGCCAGCAGCCGGGTAGCGGGAGCAGATACGCAGTATTTT. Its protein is CASSRVAGADTQYF.

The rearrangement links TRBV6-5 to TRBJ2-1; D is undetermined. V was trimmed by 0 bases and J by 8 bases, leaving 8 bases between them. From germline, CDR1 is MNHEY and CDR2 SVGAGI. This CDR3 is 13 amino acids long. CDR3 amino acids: CASSYSIRDEQFF. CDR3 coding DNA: TGTGCCAGCAGTTACTCGATCCGGGATGAGCAGTTCTTC.

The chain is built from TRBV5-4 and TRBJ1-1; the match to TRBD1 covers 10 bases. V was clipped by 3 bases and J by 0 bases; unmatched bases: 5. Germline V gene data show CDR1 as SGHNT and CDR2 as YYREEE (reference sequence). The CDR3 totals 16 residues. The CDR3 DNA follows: TGTGCCAGCAGCTCCGGGACAGGGGTTATGAACACTGAAGCTTTCTTT. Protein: CASSSGTGVMNTEAFF.

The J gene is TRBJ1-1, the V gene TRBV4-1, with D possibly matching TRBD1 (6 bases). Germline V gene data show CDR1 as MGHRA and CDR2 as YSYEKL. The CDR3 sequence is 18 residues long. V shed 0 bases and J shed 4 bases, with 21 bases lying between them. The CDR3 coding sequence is TGCGCCAGCAGCCAAGATCGGGGGAGGGGGGCGAAGGGCACTGAAGCTTTCTTT. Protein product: CASSQDRGRGAKGTEAFF.

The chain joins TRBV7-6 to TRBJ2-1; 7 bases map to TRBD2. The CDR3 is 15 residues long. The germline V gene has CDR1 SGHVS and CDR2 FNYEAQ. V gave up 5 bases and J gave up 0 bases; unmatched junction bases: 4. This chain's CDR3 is CASSRIAGSYNEQFF. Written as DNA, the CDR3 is TGTGCCAGCAGCCGCATAGCGGGCTCCTACAATGAGCAGTTCTTC.

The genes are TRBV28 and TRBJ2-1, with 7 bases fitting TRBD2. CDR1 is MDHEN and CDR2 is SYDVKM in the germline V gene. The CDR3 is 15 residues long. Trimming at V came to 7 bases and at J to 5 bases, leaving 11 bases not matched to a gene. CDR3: CASKTGGQDDNEQFF. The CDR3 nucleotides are TGTGCCAGCAAGACGGGGGGTCAAGATGACAATGAGCAGTTCTTC.

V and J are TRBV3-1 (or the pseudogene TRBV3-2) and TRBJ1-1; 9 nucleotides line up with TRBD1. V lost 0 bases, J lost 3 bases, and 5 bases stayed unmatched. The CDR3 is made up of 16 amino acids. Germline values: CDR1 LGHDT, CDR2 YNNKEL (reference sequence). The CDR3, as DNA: TGTGCCAGCAGCCAAGACCGACAGGGGGTCGACACTGAAGCTTTCTTT. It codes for CASSQDRQGVDTEAFF.